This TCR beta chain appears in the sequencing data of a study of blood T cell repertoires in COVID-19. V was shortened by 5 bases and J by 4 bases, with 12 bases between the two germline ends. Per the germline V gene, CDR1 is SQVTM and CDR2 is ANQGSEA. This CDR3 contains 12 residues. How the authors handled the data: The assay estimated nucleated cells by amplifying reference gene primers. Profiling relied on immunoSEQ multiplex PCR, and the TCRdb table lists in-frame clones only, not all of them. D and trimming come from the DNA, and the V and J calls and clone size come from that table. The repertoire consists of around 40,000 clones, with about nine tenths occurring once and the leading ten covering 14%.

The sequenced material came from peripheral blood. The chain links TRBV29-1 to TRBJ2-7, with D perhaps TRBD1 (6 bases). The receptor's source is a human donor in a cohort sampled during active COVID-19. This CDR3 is CSVLGAIYEQYF. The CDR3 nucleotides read TGCAGCGTTTTGGGGGCGATTTACGAGCAGTACTTC.